This T cell receptor beta chain was sequenced in a study of cytomegalovirus exposure and HLA in healthy donors. TCRdb's copy holds only in-frame clones and misses some; the assay was immunoSEQ multiplex PCR. Of 95,000 to 120,000 clones detected, around 85% appear once; the ten largest clones hold roughly 3%. Germline assignment: CDR1 SGHTA and CDR2 FQGNSA. The CDR3 totals 19 residues. V shed 3 bases and J 3 bases; nucleotides not matched to a gene: 16. This receptor was identified in a woman between 18 and 30 years old in good health and CMV-seronegative. The sample consisted of PBMCs. The chain is built from TRBV7-2 and TRBJ2-3; 9 bases are shared with TRBD1. The CDR3 bases are TGTGCCAGCAGCTTTTTTTCCCGAATCGGGACAGGGTTTACAGATACGCAGTATTTT. Amino acid sequence: CASSFFSRIGTGFTDTQYF.